These 3 T cell receptor beta chains originate from one sample sequenced in a study of siplizumab effects on memory and regulatory T cells. These receptors' targets are unknown. Profiling relied on immunoSEQ multiplex PCR, and the TCRdb table lists in-frame clones only, not all of them. Of 5,000 to 7,500 clones in the sample, about a third were seen once. Kept together in coculture, the mixed lymphocyte reaction cells spent approximately 6 days at 37°C. Sample: CFSE-low (dividing) CD8+ T cells sorted from an allogeneic mixed lymphocyte reaction. These receptors all stem from a human donor in good health; the cells came from an allogeneic mixed lymphocyte reaction.

By its share, this clone is medium-sized. The J gene is TRBJ1-1, the V gene TRBV29-1; D remains unclear. The germline V gene encodes CDR1 SQVTM and CDR2 ANQGSEA. The CDR3 runs 13 residues. Trimming left V 3 bases short and J 0 bases short, with 8 bases between. This CDR3 reads CSVETQMNTEAFF. Written as DNA, the CDR3 is TGCAGCGTTGAGACACAGATGAACACTGAAGCTTTCTTT.

V usage is TRBV5-4 and J usage is TRBJ1-4; TRBD1 is a possible D gene (6 bases). Per the germline V gene, CDR1 is SGHNT and CDR2 is YYREEE (reference sequence). The CDR3 totals 16 residues. The V gene lost 4 bases and the J gene lost 6 bases, with 19 bases spanning the gap. The CDR3 nucleotides read TGTGCCAGCAGCCCGGGCTACAGGGAACCATATGAAAAACTGTTTTTT. It encodes CASSPGYREPYEKLFF.

The V gene is TRBV15, the J gene TRBJ2-7; TRBD2 aligns across 8 bases. From germline, CDR1 is LNHNV and CDR2 YYDKDF (reference sequence). V lost 1 base to trimming and J lost 4 bases; unmatched junction nucleotides: 6. The CDR3 length is 15 residues. The CDR3 spells CATSRASGSSYEQYF. The CDR3 coding sequence is TGTGCCACCAGCAGAGCCAGCGGGAGTTCATACGAGCAGTACTTC. Filled out from reference TRBV15 and TRBJ2-7, the complete variable domain reads DAMVIQNPRYQVTQFGKPVTLSCSQTLNHNVMYWYQQKSSQAPKLLFHYYDKDFNNEADTPDNFQSRRPNTSFCFLDIRSPGLGDTAMYLCATSRASGSSYEQYFGPGTRLTVT.